The sequence of this T cell receptor beta chain was determined in a study of OX40 agonist ivuxolimab in advanced cancers. A note on the overall study: Ivuxolimab was a fully human IgG2 agonistic monoclonal antibody targeting the costimulatory receptor OX40 (CD134). Intravenous ivuxolimab was administered to patients every 2 weeks at six dose levels: 0.01, 0.1, 0.3, 1.5, 3 and 10 mg/kg. Among the approximately 50 dose-escalation patients, approximately 20 had hepatocellular carcinoma, 15 or so melanoma, 9 renal cell carcinoma and 9 head and neck cancer. The dose-escalation cohort was approximately 83% male with a mean age of approximately 59 years, ranging from roughly 23 to 90. Patients were allowed to have had prior anti-PD-1, anti-PD-L1 or anti-CTLA-4 therapy, and approximately 40% of the dose-escalation patients had been treated with checkpoint inhibitors. Partial responses occurred in three dose-escalation patients, of whom one had hepatocellular carcinoma and two had cutaneous melanoma. The purpose of peripheral TCRbeta sequencing was to test whether ivuxolimab changed TCR sequence diversity and led to clonal T-cell expansion. The paper reports the monotherapy dose-escalation portion (N of about 52 patients) of the phase I ivuxolimab trial. Paper-wide results and their limitations: The antigen specificity of the clonally expanded peripheral T cells was not determined. In partial responders in the 0.1-3.0 mg/kg groups, normalized peripheral clonal expansion was found to be among the lowest, especially among CD8+ T cells. Low levels of normalized T-cell clonal expansion were also shown by some nonresponding patients. On average, CD8+ T cells showed more expanded clones than CD4+ T cells after ivuxolimab. At doses of 0.1 to 3.0 mg/kg, clonal expansion of both CD4+ and CD8+ blood T cells was observed from baseline to week 6.

Worth noting for this clone: The antigen it binds to is not known. No much larger clone exists at a distance of one base, and base qualities are not known.

Counted from cysteine to phenylalanine, this CDR3 has 12 amino acids. The CDR3 DNA has 36 bases and is translated from base 1. CDR1 and CDR2 (MNHNS, SASEGT) derive from the germline V gene. Here V drops 4 bases and J drops 6 bases, and the junction holds 3 bases not matched to any gene. The trial excluded patients who had a history of autoimmune disease or who were on systemic immunosuppression. Peripheral blood for TCR sequencing was collected from all dose cohorts at baseline, on cycle 4 day 1, and on cycle 7 day 1. Samples came from an open-label, multicenter, first-in-human phase I dose-escalation trial of ivuxolimab. Adults with locally advanced or metastatic head and neck squamous cell, hepatocellular, melanoma or renal cell carcinoma were enrolled in the trial. CD4+ and CD8+ T cells were sorted separately from peripheral blood before TCR sequencing. To sequence the TCRbeta CDR3 region, genomic DNA was isolated from the sorted cells. The immunoSEQ Assay was used to sequence the TCRbeta CDR3 regions. TCRdb mirrors the immuneACCESS table, restricted to in-frame sequences. Some clones are absent from its copies; in checked studies, under half trace to an unresolved V gene, and the reason for the others is unknown. For this sample there are tens of thousands of clones; roughly 88% appear just once. The top ten constitute around 0.61% of the sample.

The receptor was derived from an adult with an advanced solid tumor such as melanoma, head and neck, liver or kidney cancer. The sequencing here drew on CD4+ or CD8+ T cells sorted from blood, taken in a trial of the OX40 agonist ivuxolimab. Recombination connected TRBV6-1 to TRBJ2-7; 7 bases in the middle match TRBD2. The CDR3 region reads CASSVLAPEQYF. The DNA is TGTGCCAGCAGTGTACTAGCGCCCGAGCAGTACTTC.